This record covers a single TCR beta chain. The antigen is not known. One entry per CDR3 protein, called by TCRdb with MiXCR from the reads. The table includes about 770,000 distinct CDR3 sequences, almost 30% detected once. This entry belongs to a study of T cell repertoires in cytomegalovirus infection. On the study more broadly: CMV epitopes in the study were HLA-C-restricted (recently identified) and HLA-B-restricted (well studied). It can be stated that public TCR beta signatures indicated CMV infection as well as a matching HLA type. Study outcomes and limitations: Adding up the frequency of public TCR beta families identified people who carried CMV plus the relevant HLA. Dominating the ex vivo response were TCR beta clonotypes that were CMV-specific and HLA-C-restricted.

The sample in question was cultured CD8+ T cells from PBMCs, obtained from culture after CMV antigen stimulation. The clonotype was recovered from a human donor in good health (CMV status not recorded). Some clones in this sample may be carry-over from other donors' samples.

The CDR3: CASSHPRRDFRTDTQYF. The CDR3 DNA follows: TGCGCCAGCAGCCATCCTCGCCGGGACTTTCGCACAGATACGCAGTATTTT. The chain combines TRBV4-1 with TRBJ2-3, with TRBD2 as a possible D gene (6 bases). Deletions cut 3 bases from V and 1 base from J, with 17 bases between. Germline-derived CDR1 and CDR2 are MGHRA and YSYEKL. The CDR3 covers 17 residues.